The subject of this entry is one T cell receptor beta chain. No antigen is known for it. Germline loops: CDR1 DFQATT, CDR2 SNEGSKA (reference sequence). Deletions cut 5 bases from V and 2 bases from J, with 7 bases between. The CDR3 covers 11 residues. With a J-beta primer mix and a sample-barcoded 5' primer, a second PCR ran roughly 6 to 12 cycles. Each cDNA molecule, via a template-switch adaptor with 12 random nucleotides, was tagged. TCRdb passed the 5' RACE reads through MiXCR, listing each CDR3 protein once. The table has roughly 1,500,000 distinct CDR3 sequences, around 36% seen once; the top ten hold around 10%. This specimen belongs to a study of blood T cells in healthy people across ages. For the study at large: Template switching retrieved approximately one barcoded beta molecule for each two T cells.

Whole-study findings and limits: When set beside aged donors, long-lived donors presented more naive CD4+ cells and higher diversity.

The receptor was derived from a woman in her 30s in good health. The specimen was blood. V gene TRBV20-1 combines with J gene TRBJ2-7; D possibly corresponds to TRBD1 (5 bases). The DNA for the CDR3 is TGCAGTGCTCCACAGGCCTACGAGCAGTACTTC. It codes for CSAPQAYEQYF.